These 13 T cell receptor beta chains came from one sample sequenced in a study of T cells after yellow fever vaccination. Using its own MiXCR run on the 5' RACE reads, TCRdb lists one record per CDR3 protein. The table records a few hundred thousand distinct CDR3 sequences, less than 9% of them present only once. The sample consisted of CD4+ T cells sorted from PBMCs, taken 15 days after the yellow fever booster vaccination. These receptors were obtained from a man in his thirties or forties who received the YFV17D yellow fever vaccine.

This clonotype was found many times. The chain uses TRBV23-1 and TRBJ2-3; D might be TRBD1 (6 bases). TRBV23-1 falls under the ORF class, with uncertain function. The CDR3 has 15 amino acids. Trimming removed 3 bases at V and 4 bases at J, with 14 bases between. The CDR3: CASSHSRGCADTQYF. The CDR3 DNA is TGCGCCAGCAGTCACTCCAGGGGCTGCGCAGATACGCAGTATTTT.

This clonotype was seen a handful of times. Here the CDR3 DNA reads TGCAGTGCTTACCATAGCGGGAGGGCCAGTAGGGAGACCCAGTACTTC. Its translation is CSAYHSGRASRETQYF. This chain links TRBV20-1 with TRBJ2-5; TRBD2 matches 11 bases. Germline V gene sequence: CDR1 DFQATT, CDR2 SNEGSKA (reference sequence). There are 16 residues in the CDR3. V shed 5 bases, J shed 5 bases, and the junction held 13 bases outside the gene matches.

CDR3 in DNA: TGTGCCAGCAGCTTAGATTTCAGGCCTACTTATGGCTACACCTTC. This sequence encodes CASSLDFRPTYGYTF. The chain employs TRBV7-8 and TRBJ1-2; D gene unclear. The CDR3 has 15 residues. Germline values: CDR1 SGHVS, CDR2 FQNEAQ. Trimming removed 1 base from V and 5 bases from J, with 14 bases in between.

The sample holds a few counts of this clonotype. CDR3 sequence reads: CASSQVVAQPHEQFF. The CDR3 DNA follows: TGCGCCAGCAGCCAAGTCGTTGCCCAGCCGCATGAGCAGTTCTTC. The chain links TRBV4-3 to TRBJ2-1, with D unclear. CDR3 length equals 15 residues. Germline V gene sequence: CDR1 LGHNA, CDR2 YSLEER. The V gene lost 1 base and the J gene lost 8 bases, with 15 bases spanning the gap.

This clonotype was seen many times. CDR3 sequence reads: CASRATGFYEQYF. Here the CDR3 DNA reads TGTGCCAGCAGGGCGACAGGGTTTTACGAGCAGTACTTC. V usage is TRBV2 and J usage is TRBJ2-7; 7 positions match TRBD1. The junction had 6 bases not matched to a gene; V was cut back by 6 bases and J by 4 bases. CDR3 length equals 13 residues. CDR1 is SNHLY and CDR2 is FYNNEI in the germline V gene.

The V gene is TRBV14, the J gene TRBJ2-2; 8 nucleotides align to TRBD2. CDR3 length: 16 residues. CDR1 SGHDN and CDR2 FVKESK come from the germline V gene. V shed 5 bases and J 0 bases; nucleotides not matched to a gene: 5. CDR3 sequence (DNA): TGTGCCAGCAGCGGGATAGCGGGACCGAACACCGGGGAGCTGTTTTTT. It codes for CASSGIAGPNTGELFF.

This clonotype has at least ten counts. The rearrangement joins TRBV24-1 to TRBJ2-1; D remains unclear. Germline values: CDR1 KGHDR, CDR2 SFDVKD. V dropped 0 bases and J dropped 7 bases, with 3 bases sitting between them. The CDR3 contains 12 residues. CDR3 protein: CATSDLGNEQFF. CDR3 DNA: TGTGCCACCAGTGATTTGGGGAATGAGCAGTTCTTC.

This clonotype has more than one count but fewer than ten. This chain joins TRBV5-1 and TRBJ2-7; 8 bases align to TRBD2. The V gene's germline CDR1 is SGHRS and CDR2 YFSETQ. J was trimmed by 6 bases and V by 4 bases; bases with no gene match: 9. This CDR3 is 14 amino acids long. For the CDR3, the DNA is TGCGCCAGCAGCCCAGCGGGAGTTCGTCTCGAGCAGTACTTC. This translates into CASSPAGVRLEQYF.

This clonotype occurred many times. This chain joins TRBV6-1 and TRBJ1-1; TRBD1 is a possible D gene (5 bases). Germline values: CDR1 MNHNS, CDR2 SASEGT. The length of the CDR3 is 13 residues. V lost 2 bases and J lost 4, with 8 bases in between. CDR3 coding DNA: TGTGCCAGCAGTGAATCCAGGGTCACTGAAGCTTTCTTT. Translating gives CASSESRVTEAFF.

V usage is TRBV5-1 and J usage is TRBJ2-1; unclear D gene. V dropped 5 bases and J dropped 0 bases, with 12 bases sitting between them. CDR3 length equals 15 residues. Per the germline V gene, CDR1 is SGHRS and CDR2 is YFSETQ. This CDR3 reads CASSWQDSSYNEQFF. CDR3 sequence (DNA): TGCGCCAGCAGTTGGCAGGATAGCTCCTACAATGAGCAGTTCTTC.

In its sample, this clonotype was seen a few times. The chain joins TRBV5-4 to TRBJ1-1; TRBD1 is a possible D gene (5 bases). The CDR3 sequence is 11 residues long. Germline V CDR1 and CDR2: SGHNT, YYREEE (reference sequence). Trimming stripped 3 bases from V and 8 bases from J, with 8 bases between. The CDR3 region is CASSYGGEAFF. In DNA form, the CDR3 reads TGTGCCAGCAGCTACGGGGGGGAAGCTTTCTTT.

The chain combines TRBV5-1 with TRBJ1-1; D call uncertain. CDR1 and CDR2 (germline): SGHRS, YFSETQ. Trimming left V 8 bases short and J 1 base short, with 6 bases between. The CDR3 contains 11 residues. CDR3 nucleotides: TGCGCCAGTACGGGGAACACTGAAGCTTTCTTT. Translating it yields CASTGNTEAFF. Full variable domain (remainder filled in from reference TRBV5-1 and TRBJ1-1): KAGVTQTPRYLIKTRGQQVTLSCSPISGHRSVSWYQQTPGQGLQFLFEYFSETQRNKGNFPGRFSGRQFSNSRSEMNVSTLELGDSALYLCASTGNTEAFFGQGTRLTVV.

There are a few counts of this clonotype. V gene TRBV29-1 combines with J gene TRBJ2-3; 9 nucleotides align to TRBD1. V lost 6 bases and J lost 6; bases outside the gene matches: 22. Germline V gene data show CDR1 as SQVTM and CDR2 as ANQGSEA. The CDR3 is 18 amino acids. CDR3 protein: CSVAGDRARKLQGDTQYF. CDR3 nucleotide sequence: TGCAGCGTAGCCGGGGACAGGGCCCGTAAATTACAAGGGGATACGCAGTATTTT.